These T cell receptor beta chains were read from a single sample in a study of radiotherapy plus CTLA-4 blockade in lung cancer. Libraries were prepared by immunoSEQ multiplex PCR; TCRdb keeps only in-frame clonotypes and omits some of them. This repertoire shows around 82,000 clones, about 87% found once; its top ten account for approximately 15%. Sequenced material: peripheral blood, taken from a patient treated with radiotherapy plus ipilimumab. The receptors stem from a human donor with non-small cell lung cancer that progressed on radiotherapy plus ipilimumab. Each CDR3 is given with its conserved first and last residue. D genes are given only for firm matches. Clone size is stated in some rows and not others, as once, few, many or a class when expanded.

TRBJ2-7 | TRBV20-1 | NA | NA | TGCAGTGCAGCGTCCACCTACGAGCAGTACTTC | CSAASTYEQYF
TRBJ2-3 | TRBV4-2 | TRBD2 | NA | TGTGCCAGCAGCCGCACCCTTGGGACTAGCGGGGCTAGCACAGATACGCAGTATTTT | CASSRTLGTSGASTDTQYF
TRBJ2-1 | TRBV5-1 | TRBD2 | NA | TGCGCCAGCAGCTTGGCGGGGGGGTGGAGAGCCTACAATGAGCAGTTCTTC | CASSLAGGWRAYNEQFF
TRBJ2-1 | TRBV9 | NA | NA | TGTGCCAGCAGCCCCACGGACTCGCACAATGAGCAGTTCTTC | CASSPTDSHNEQFF
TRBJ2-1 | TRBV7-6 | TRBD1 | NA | TGTGCCAGCAGCGCCTGGGACAGGGACAATGAGCAGTTCTTC | CASSAWDRDNEQFF
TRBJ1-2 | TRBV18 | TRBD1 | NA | TGTGCCAGCTCACCGGGACAGCCTTATGGCTACACCTTC | CASSPGQPYGYTF
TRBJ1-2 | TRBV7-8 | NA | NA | TGTGCCAGCAGCGGGCGGACAGCTAACTATGGCTACACCTTC | CASSGRTANYGYTF
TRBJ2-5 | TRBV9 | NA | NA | TGTGCCAGCAGCGTAGCAGCCGGGGACCAAGAGACCCAGTACTTC | CASSVAAGDQETQYF
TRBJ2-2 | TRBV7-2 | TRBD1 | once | TGTGCCAGCAGCTTTGGCGGGACAGGGCGATACACCGGGGAGCTGTTTTTT | CASSFGGTGRYTGELFF
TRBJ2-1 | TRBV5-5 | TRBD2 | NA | TGTGCCAGCAGCTTGGCACTAGCGGGAGGGAGCTCCTACAATGAGCAGTTCTTC | CASSLALAGGSSYNEQFF
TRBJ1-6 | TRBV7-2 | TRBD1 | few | TGTGCGGGCAGGGGGAATAATTCACCCCTCCACTTT | CAGRGNNSPLHF
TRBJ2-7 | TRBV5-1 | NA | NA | TGCGCCAGCAGCTCGGGACTGAACTACGAGCAGTACTTC | CASSSGLNYEQYF
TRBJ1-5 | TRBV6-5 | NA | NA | TGTGCCAGCAGTGACGTAAGCAATCAGCCCCAGCATTTT | CASSDVSNQPQHF
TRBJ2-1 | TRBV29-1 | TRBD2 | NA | TGCAGCGTTTCAGCGGGAGGGCTTGATGAGCAGTTCTTC | CSVSAGGLDEQFF
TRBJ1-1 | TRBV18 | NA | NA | TGTGCCAGCTCACCCGGGACGGTGAACACTGAAGCTTTCTTT | CASSPGTVNTEAFF
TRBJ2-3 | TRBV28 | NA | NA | TGTGCCAGCAGTTGGGGAGATACGCAGTATTTT | CASSWGDTQYF
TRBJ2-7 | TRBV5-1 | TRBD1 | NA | TGCGCCAGCAGCTTGACGGGACAGGGGACCTACGAGCAGTACTTC | CASSLTGQGTYEQYF
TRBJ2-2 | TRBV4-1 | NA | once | TGCGCCAGCAGCCAAGATGGCGGGCTATTGGCCGGGGAGCTGTTTTTT | CASSQDGGLLAGELFF
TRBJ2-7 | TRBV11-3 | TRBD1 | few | TGTGCCAGCTCCGGGACAGGGGACTACGAGCAGTACTTC | CASSGTGDYEQYF
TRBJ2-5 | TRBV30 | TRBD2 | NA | TGTGCCATGACTAGCGGGGAGGGGGAGACCCAGTACTTC | CAMTSGEGETQYF
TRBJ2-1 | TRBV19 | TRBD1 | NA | TGTGCCAGTAGTGGCGGACAGGGGGCGTACAATGAGCAGTTCTTC | CASSGGQGAYNEQFF
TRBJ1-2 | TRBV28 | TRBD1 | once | TGTGCCAGCAGACTACCTACAGGGGTCGGCTACACCTTC | CASRLPTGVGYTF
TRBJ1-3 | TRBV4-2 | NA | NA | TGTGCCAGCAGCCAGGACGGACTCCTCGGAGGTGGAAACACCATATATTTT | CASSQDGLLGGGNTIYF
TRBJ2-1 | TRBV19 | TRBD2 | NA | TGTGCCAGTAGTAACGCGGGGACTAGATACAATGAGCAGTTCTTC | CASSNAGTRYNEQFF
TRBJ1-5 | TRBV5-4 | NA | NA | TGTGCCAGCAGCTTGCCGCGTGAGCCCCAGCATTTT | CASSLPREPQHF
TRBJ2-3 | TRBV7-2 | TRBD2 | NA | TGTGCCAGCAGCTCCCCGGGACTAACCACAGATACGCAGTATTTT | CASSSPGLTTDTQYF
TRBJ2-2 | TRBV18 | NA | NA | TGTGCCAGCTCGGCAGGATCGAACACCGGGGAGCTGTTTTTT | CASSAGSNTGELFF
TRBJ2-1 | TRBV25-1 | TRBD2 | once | TGTGCCAGCAGAACCGGGACTAGCCGCCTTCATTCCTACAATGAGCAGTTCTTC | CASRTGTSRLHSYNEQFF
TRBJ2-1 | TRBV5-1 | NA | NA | TGCGCCAGCAGCTCGACAGGATACAATGAGCAGTTCTTC | CASSSTGYNEQFF
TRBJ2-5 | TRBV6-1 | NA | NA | TGTGCCAGCAGTGAAGTTTGGGAGGCGCAGTACTTC | CASSEVWEAQYF
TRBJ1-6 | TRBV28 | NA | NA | TGTGCCAGCAAAGGGGGAGCCTATAATTCACCCCTCCACTTT | CASKGGAYNSPLHF
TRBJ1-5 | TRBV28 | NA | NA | TGTGCCAGCAGTTTAGGATTTGGTCAGCCCCAGCATTTT | CASSLGFGQPQHF
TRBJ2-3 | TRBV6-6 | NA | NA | TGTGCCAGCAGTTGGGGCGGCACAGATACGCAGTATTTT | CASSWGGTDTQYF